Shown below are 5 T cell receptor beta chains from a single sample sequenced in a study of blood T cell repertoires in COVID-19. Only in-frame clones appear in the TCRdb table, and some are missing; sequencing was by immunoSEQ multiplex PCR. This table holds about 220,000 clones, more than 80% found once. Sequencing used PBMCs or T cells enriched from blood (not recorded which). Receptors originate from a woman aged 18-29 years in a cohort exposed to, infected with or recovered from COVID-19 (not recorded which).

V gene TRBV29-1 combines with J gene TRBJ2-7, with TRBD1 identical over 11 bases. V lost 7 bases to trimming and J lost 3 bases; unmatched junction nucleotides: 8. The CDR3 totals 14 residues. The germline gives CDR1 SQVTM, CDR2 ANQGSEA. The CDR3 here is CSADPGTGGYEQYF. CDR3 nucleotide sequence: TGCAGCGCTGACCCCGGGACAGGGGGCTACGAGCAGTACTTC.

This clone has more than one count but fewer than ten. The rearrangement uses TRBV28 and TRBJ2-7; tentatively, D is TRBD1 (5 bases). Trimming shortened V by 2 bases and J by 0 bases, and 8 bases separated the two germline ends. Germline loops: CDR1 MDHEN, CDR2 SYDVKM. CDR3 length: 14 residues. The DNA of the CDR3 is TGTGCCAGCAGTTTACAGGGAAGCTCCTACGAGCAGTACTTC. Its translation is CASSLQGSSYEQYF.

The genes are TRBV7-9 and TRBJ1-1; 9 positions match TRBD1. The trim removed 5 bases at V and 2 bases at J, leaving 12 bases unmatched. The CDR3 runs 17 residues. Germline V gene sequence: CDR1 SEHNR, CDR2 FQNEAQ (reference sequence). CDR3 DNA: TGTGCCAGCAGCACACACGGGACAGGGCCCTTAAACACTGAAGCTTTCTTT. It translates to CASSTHGTGPLNTEAFF.

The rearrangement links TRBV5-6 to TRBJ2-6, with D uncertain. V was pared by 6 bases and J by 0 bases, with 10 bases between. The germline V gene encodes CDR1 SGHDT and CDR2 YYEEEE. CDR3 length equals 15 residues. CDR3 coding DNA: TGTGCCAGCACAACCATTAGCTCTGGGGCCAACGTCCTGACTTTC. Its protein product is CASTTISSGANVLTF.

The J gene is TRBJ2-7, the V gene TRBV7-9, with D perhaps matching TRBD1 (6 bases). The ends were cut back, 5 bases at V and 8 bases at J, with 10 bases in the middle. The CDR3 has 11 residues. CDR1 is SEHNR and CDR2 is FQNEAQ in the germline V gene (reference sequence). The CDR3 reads CASSLGTKQYF. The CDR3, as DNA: TGTGCCAGCAGCCTCGGGACAAAGCAGTACTTC.